These 9 T cell receptor beta chains share one sample of origin, sequenced in a study of cytomegalovirus exposure and HLA in healthy donors. Use of 60 Vbeta and 13 Jbeta primers characterized the PCR. Method: immunoSEQ multiplex PCR; TCRdb's copy keeps in-frame clones and lacks some. Here the sample table reports some 120,000 clones. The sequencing sample was made of PBMCs. These receptors were taken from a man under 40 in good health and CMV-seronegative.

The rearrangement joins TRBV7-2 to TRBJ2-2, with 7 bases identical to TRBD2. CDR3 length: 15 amino acids. Germline V gene lookup returns CDR1 SGHTA and CDR2 FQGNSA. The V and J ends lost 3 bases and 4 bases, in that order; junction bases with no gene match: 5. The CDR3 region has the DNA TGTGCCAGCAGCTTTAGGGGAGGGGCCACCGGGGAGCTGTTTTTT. As protein: CASSFRGGATGELFF.

This chain joins TRBV5-6 and TRBJ2-4; 14 positions match TRBD2. With V trimmed by 1 base and J by 1 base, 1 base remained unmatched. CDR3 size: 17 residues. CDR1 and CDR2 (germline): SGHDT, YYEEEE. The chain's CDR3 is CASSLRLAGGAKNIQYF. CDR3 DNA: TGTGCCAGCAGCTTGAGACTAGCGGGAGGGGCCAAAAACATTCAGTACTTC.

The J gene is TRBJ2-3, the V gene TRBV29-1, with D possibly matching TRBD1 (5 bases). The germline V gene encodes CDR1 SQVTM and CDR2 ANQGSEA. Trimming shortened V by 2 bases and J by 2 bases, and 11 bases separated the two germline ends. CDR3 length: 14 amino acids. The CDR3 loop is CSVEKGQFTDTQYF. In DNA, the CDR3 is TGCAGCGTTGAAAAGGGGCAGTTCACAGATACGCAGTATTTT.

The chain joins TRBV7-9 to TRBJ2-7; TRBD1 aligns across 7 bases. V lost 6 bases and J lost 3; bases outside the gene matches: 5. CDR3 length: 13 residues. Germline CDR1 SEHNR, CDR2 FQNEAQ (reference sequence). The CDR3 region is CASRPDRDYEQYF. CDR3 nucleotide sequence: TGTGCCAGCAGACCAGACAGGGACTACGAGCAGTACTTC.

V is TRBV19 and J is TRBJ2-7, with 9 bases lining up with TRBD2. CDR1 and CDR2 (germline): LNHDA, SQIVND (reference sequence). The CDR3 covers 14 residues. The J segment lost 2 bases and the V segment lost 3 bases, leaving 2 bases of the junction unmatched. The CDR3, as DNA: TGTGCCAGTAGTATCTTAGCGGGAGCCTACGAGCAGTACTTC. Amino acids: CASSILAGAYEQYF. Full variable domain (missing parts from reference TRBV19 and TRBJ2-7): DGGITQSPKYLFRKEGQNVTLSCEQNLNHDAMYWYRQDPGQGLRLIYYSQIVNDFQKGDIAEGYSVSREKKESFPLTVTSAQKNPTAFYLCASSILAGAYEQYFGPGTRLTVT.

The V and J genes are TRBV29-1 and TRBJ2-3; possibly TRBD1 for D (6 bases). The V end lost 4 bases, the J end lost 0 bases, and 11 bases lay between the germline ends. Germline V gene data show CDR1 as SQVTM and CDR2 as ANQGSEA. The CDR3 is 14 residues long. CDR3 region: CSVVGAGSTDTQYF. In nucleotides, the CDR3 is TGCAGCGTTGTGGGGGCAGGGAGCACAGATACGCAGTATTTT.

The chain uses TRBV6-5 and TRBJ2-1; TRBD1 matches 7 bases. The V gene end was trimmed by 2 bases and the J gene end by 6 bases; junction bases not matched to a gene: 4. The CDR3 covers 14 residues. Germline V gene lookup returns CDR1 MNHEY and CDR2 SVGAGI. The CDR3 region is CASSYTRQGNEQFF. CDR3 in DNA: TGTGCCAGCAGTTACACAAGACAGGGCAATGAGCAGTTCTTC.

About this clone: Other DNA sequences in this sample translate to the same CDR3. The gene calls are TRBV28 and TRBJ2-7; D unresolved. V was clipped by 2 bases and J by 0 bases, with 5 bases between them. The V gene's germline CDR1 is MDHEN and CDR2 SYDVKM. The CDR3 loop spans 13 amino acids. CDR3: CASSLVSSYEQYF. CDR3 sequence (DNA): TGTGCCAGCAGTTTAGTGAGCTCCTACGAGCAGTACTTC.

The chain employs TRBV2 and TRBJ1-2; unclear D gene. CDR1 SNHLY and CDR2 FYNNEI come from the germline V gene. Trimming removed 6 bases from V and 0 bases from J, with 14 bases in between. The CDR3 is made up of 15 amino acids. CDR3 sequence: CASRDWQNANYGYTF. The CDR3 DNA reads TGTGCCAGCAGGGACTGGCAGAATGCTAACTATGGCTACACCTTC.